The clone carrying this T cell receptor beta chain occurred once. Its antigen is currently unknown. Specified time point: week 35, safety follow-up. Doses comprised 300 ug of mutant IDH1 20-mer peptide each, plus topical imiquimod. Each patient was administered eight vaccinations, scheduled in weeks 1, 3, 5, 7, 11, 15, 19 and 23. The sample is drawn from a study of a mutant IDH1 vaccine in newly diagnosed glioma. Across the study: Every participant had undergone radiotherapy, temozolomide, or both before, and most underwent both. Study-wide results and limits: Seemingly, pseudoprogression had no relation to changes in the top peripheral T cell clonotypes.

Trimming pared 3 bases from V and 6 bases from J, leaving 14 bases between. From germline, CDR1 is LNHDA and CDR2 SQIVND (reference sequence). The CDR3 is made up of 14 amino acids. Some clones are missing from TCRdb's copy, which holds only in-frame ones; the method was immunoSEQ multiplex PCR. The sample lists tens of thousands of clones; 70% to 80% were seen once. The chain recombines TRBV19 with TRBJ1-1; no reliable D call. The sample was PBMCs, taken from a glioma patient whose treatment included an IDH1 peptide vaccine. This clonotype originated in a man in his forties with glioma. The CDR3 region has the DNA TGTGCCAGTAGTATCTTCCGGGGAGAGGCTGAAGCTTTCTTT. Protein sequence: CASSIFRGEAEAFF.